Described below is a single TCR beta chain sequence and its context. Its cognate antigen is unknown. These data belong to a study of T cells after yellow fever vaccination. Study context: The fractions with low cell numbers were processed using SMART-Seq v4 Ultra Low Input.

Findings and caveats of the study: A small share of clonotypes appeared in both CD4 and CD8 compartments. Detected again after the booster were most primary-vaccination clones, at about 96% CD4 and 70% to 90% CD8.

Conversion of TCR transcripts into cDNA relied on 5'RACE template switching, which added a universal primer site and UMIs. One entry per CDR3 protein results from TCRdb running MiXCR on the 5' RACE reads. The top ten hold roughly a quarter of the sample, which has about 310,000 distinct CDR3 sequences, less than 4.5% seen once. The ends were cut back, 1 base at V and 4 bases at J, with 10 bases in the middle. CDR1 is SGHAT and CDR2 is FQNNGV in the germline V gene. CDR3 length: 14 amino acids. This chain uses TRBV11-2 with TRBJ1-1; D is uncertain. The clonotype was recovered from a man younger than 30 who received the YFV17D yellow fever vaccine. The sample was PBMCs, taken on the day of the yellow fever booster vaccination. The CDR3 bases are TGTGCCAGCAGCTTAGGTGGACGGCTCACTGAAGCTTTCTTT. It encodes CASSLGGRLTEAFF.